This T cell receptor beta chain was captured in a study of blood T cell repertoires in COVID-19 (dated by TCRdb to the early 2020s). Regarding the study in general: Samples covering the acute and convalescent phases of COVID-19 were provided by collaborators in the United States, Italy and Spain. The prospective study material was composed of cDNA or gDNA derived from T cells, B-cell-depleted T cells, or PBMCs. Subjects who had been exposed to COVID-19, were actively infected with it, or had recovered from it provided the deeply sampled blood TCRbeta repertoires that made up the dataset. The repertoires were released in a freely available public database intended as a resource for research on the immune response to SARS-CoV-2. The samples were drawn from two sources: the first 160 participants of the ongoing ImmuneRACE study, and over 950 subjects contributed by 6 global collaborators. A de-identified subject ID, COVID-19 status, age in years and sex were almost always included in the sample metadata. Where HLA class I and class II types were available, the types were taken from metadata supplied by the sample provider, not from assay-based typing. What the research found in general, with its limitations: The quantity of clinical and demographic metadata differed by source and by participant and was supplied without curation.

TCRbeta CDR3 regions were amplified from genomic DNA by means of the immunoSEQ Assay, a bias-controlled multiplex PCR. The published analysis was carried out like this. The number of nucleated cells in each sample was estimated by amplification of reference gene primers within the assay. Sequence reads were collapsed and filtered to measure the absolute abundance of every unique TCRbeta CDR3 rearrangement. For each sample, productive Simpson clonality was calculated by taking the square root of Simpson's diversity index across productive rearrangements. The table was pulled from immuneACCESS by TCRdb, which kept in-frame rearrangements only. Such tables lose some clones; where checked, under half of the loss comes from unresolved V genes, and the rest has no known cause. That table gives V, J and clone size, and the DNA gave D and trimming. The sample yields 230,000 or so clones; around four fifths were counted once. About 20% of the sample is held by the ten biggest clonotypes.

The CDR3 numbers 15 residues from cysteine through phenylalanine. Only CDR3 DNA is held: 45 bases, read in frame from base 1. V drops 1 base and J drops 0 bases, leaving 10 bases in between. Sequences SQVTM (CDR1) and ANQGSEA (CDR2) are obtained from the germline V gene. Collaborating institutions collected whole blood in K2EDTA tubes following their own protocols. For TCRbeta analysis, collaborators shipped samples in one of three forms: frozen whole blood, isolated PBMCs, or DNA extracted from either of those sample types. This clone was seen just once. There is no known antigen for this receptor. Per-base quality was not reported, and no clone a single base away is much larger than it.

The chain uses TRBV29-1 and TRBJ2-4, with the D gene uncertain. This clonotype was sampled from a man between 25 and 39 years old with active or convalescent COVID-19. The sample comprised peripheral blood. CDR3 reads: CSVEGATLAKNIQYF. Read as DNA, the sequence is TGCAGCGTTGAAGGGGCCACGCTAGCCAAAAACATTCAGTACTTC.